The 17 T cell receptor beta chains in this list originate from one sample, sequenced in a study of blood T cell repertoires in COVID-19 (dated by TCRdb to about 2020). Library construction relied on the immunoSEQ multiplex PCR assay. Imported from immuneACCESS, the table was reduced by TCRdb to in-frame sequences with V and J called. These copies leave out some clones; in studies compared against another copy, an unresolved V gene accounts for under half, and the cause of the remainder is not known. Recorded for this sample are 170,000 or so clones; around 90% of them occurred a single time. The ten largest make up less than 3% of the sample. The sequencing input was peripheral blood. Receptors originate from a man between 40 and 49 years old with active or convalescent COVID-19.

This chain joins TRBV5-1 and TRBJ1-1; possible D gene TRBD1, 5 bases. This CDR3 has 14 residues. Trimming removed 0 bases from V and 7 bases from J, with 13 bases in between. The germline CDR1 and CDR2 sequences are SGHRS and YFSETQ. The CDR3 sequence: CASSLVSGLGEAFF. The CDR3 bases are TGCGCCAGCAGCTTGGTGTCAGGGCTCGGTGAAGCTTTCTTT.

This clone was counted a few times. The chain uses TRBV4-1 and TRBJ1-3; 9 bases are shared with TRBD1. V shed 6 bases and J 2 bases; nucleotides not matched to a gene: 5. Looked up from germline, CDR1 is MGHRA and CDR2 is YSYEKL. The CDR3 is 15 amino acids. In DNA form, the CDR3 reads TGCGCCAGCAGTTACAGGGGGCAGGCTGGAAACACCATATATTTT. Translation gives CASSYRGQAGNTIYF.

The chain carries TRBV18 and TRBJ1-3; 9 bases agree with TRBD1. This CDR3 is 14 amino acids long. CDR1 is KGHSH and CDR2 is LQKENI in the germline V gene. J gave up 5 bases and V 9 bases, and 8 bases lay outside the gene matches. The DNA for the CDR3 is TGTGCCAGTTCCACAGGGGGCGATCGAAACACCATATATTTT. Its protein is CASSTGGDRNTIYF.

This CDR3 is CASSLAGTGVEQYF. The CDR3 DNA reads TGTGCCAGCAGCTTAGCGGGGACAGGGGTCGAGCAGTACTTC. This chain uses TRBV11-1 with TRBJ2-7; 10 positions match TRBD1. Trimming cost V 0 bases and J 6 bases; bases outside gene matches: 2. This CDR3 spans 14 amino acids. Germline V CDR1 and CDR2: SGHAT, FQDESV (reference sequence).

This clone was detected once. In nucleotides, the CDR3 is TGTGCCAGCAGACAACAGGGGATCGGGTCCTACGAGCAGTACTTC. Translation gives CASRQQGIGSYEQYF. V usage is TRBV27 and J usage is TRBJ2-7, with 7 bases matching TRBD1. Per germline, CDR1 MNHEY and CDR2 SMNVEV (reference sequence). CDR3 size: 15 residues. Unmatched junction bases numbered 9, after V lost 6 bases and J lost 1 base.

The chain recombines TRBV7-8 with TRBJ1-4; D gene ambiguous. The V and J ends lost 5 bases and 0 bases respectively, with 13 bases between them. The CDR3 has 16 amino acids. Germline V gene sequence: CDR1 SGHVS, CDR2 FQNEAQ. In nucleotides, the CDR3 is TGTGCCAGCAGCCCAACCTACAGAACAACTAATGAAAAACTGTTTTTT. Its protein product is CASSPTYRTTNEKLFF.

V and J are TRBV2 and TRBJ2-7; the D gene is possibly TRBD2 (5 bases). The V end was cut by 6 bases, the J end by 0 bases, with 12 bases between. Germline loops: CDR1 SNHLY, CDR2 FYNNEI. The CDR3 covers 14 residues. CDR3 sequence (DNA): TGTGCCAGCAGGGGAGAGGGCGACTCCTACGAGCAGTACTTC. Amino acid sequence: CASRGEGDSYEQYF.

This clone was found once. This chain links TRBV4-1 with TRBJ2-2; possibly TRBD2 for D (5 bases). The V end lost 0 bases, the J end lost 6 bases, and 17 bases lay between the germline ends. The CDR3 covers 17 residues. Germline CDR1 MGHRA, CDR2 YSYEKL. CDR3 protein: CASSQDLSRARAGELFF. The CDR3, as DNA: TGCGCCAGCAGCCAAGATCTTTCGCGGGCCCGGGCCGGGGAGCTGTTTTTT.

The J gene is TRBJ1-3, the V gene TRBV7-9, with D possibly matching TRBD1 (5 bases). This CDR3 spans 15 amino acids. Trimming removed 1 base at V and 1 base at J, with 8 bases between. CDR1 is SEHNR and CDR2 is FQNEAQ in the germline V gene (reference sequence). For the CDR3, the DNA is TGTGCCAGCAGCTTAGTTTCAGGGTCTGGAAACACCATATATTTT. Encoded protein: CASSLVSGSGNTIYF.

The chain couples TRBV27 to TRBJ1-6; maybe TRBD1 (5 bases). The germline V gene encodes CDR1 MNHEY and CDR2 SMNVEV (reference sequence). The CDR3 runs 16 residues. V shed 9 bases and J shed 0 bases, with 15 bases lying between them. The CDR3 region is CARNTGPSSYNSPLHF. CDR3 in DNA: TGTGCCAGGAATACAGGCCCTAGCTCCTATAATTCACCCCTCCACTTT.

The chain uses TRBV6-2 or TRBV6-3 and TRBJ2-3; 13 positions agree with TRBD2. In germline, CDR1 is MNHEY, CDR2 SVGEGT. The CDR3 is 16 residues long. J gave up 5 bases and V 6 bases, and 8 bases lay outside the gene matches. CDR3 nucleotides: TGTGCCAGCAGCTTACTAGCGGGGGGGCCAGGAGATACGCAGTATTTT. Translating it yields CASSLLAGGPGDTQYF.

The chain is built from TRBV12-3 or TRBV12-4 and TRBJ2-5; 7 positions agree with TRBD1. The ends lost 6 bases at V and 7 bases at J; junction bases unmatched: 5. CDR3 length equals 12 residues. The CDR3 loop is CASRGTVGTQYF. The CDR3 region has the DNA TGTGCCAGCAGGGGGACAGTCGGGACCCAGTACTTC.

The rearrangement joins TRBV6-5 to TRBJ2-1; 7 bases align to TRBD1. V lost 0 bases to trimming and J lost 5 bases; unmatched junction nucleotides: 4. Per germline, CDR1 MNHEY and CDR2 SVGAGI. The CDR3 is 15 amino acids. In DNA form, the CDR3 reads TGTGCCAGCAGTTACTCGAAGGGGGCAAACAATGAGCAGTTCTTC. It translates to CASSYSKGANNEQFF.

Worth noting for this clone: This same CDR3 is encoded by further DNA sequences in the sample. The V gene is TRBV27, the J gene TRBJ1-2; maybe TRBD1 (6 bases). The CDR3 is made up of 13 amino acids. Trimming cost V 6 bases and J 1 base, with 9 bases left between them. In germline, CDR1 is MNHEY, CDR2 SMNVEV (reference sequence). CDR3 sequence reads: CASSGQNNYGYTF. The CDR3 nucleotides are TGTGCCAGCAGCGGACAGAATAACTATGGCTACACCTTC.

The J gene is TRBJ2-7, the V gene TRBV27; 11 nucleotides align to TRBD2. The CDR3 has 15 residues. The V gene's germline CDR1 is MNHEY and CDR2 SMNVEV (reference sequence). With V trimmed by 5 bases and J by 7 bases, 10 bases remained unmatched. The CDR3 sequence is CASSLLAGVAGEQYF. In nucleotides, the CDR3 is TGTGCCAGCAGTCTACTAGCGGGGGTTGCGGGAGAGCAGTACTTC.

V usage is TRBV15 and J usage is TRBJ2-2; D not resolved. V gave up 4 bases and J gave up 0 bases, with 9 bases separating them. The germline V gene has CDR1 LNHNV and CDR2 YYDKDF (reference sequence). This CDR3 region has 15 residues. CDR3 in DNA: TGTGCCACCAGCAAAAGACGGGCGAACACCGGGGAGCTGTTTTTT. Translation gives CATSKRRANTGELFF.

The V and J genes are TRBV7-8 and TRBJ2-3; TRBD2 aligns across 13 bases. Germline CDR1 and CDR2: SGHVS and FQNEAQ. The CDR3 sequence is 19 residues long. J was trimmed by 0 bases and V by 4 bases; bases with no gene match: 10. This CDR3 is CASSSALAGGTTSTDTQYF. In DNA, the CDR3 is TGTGCCAGCAGCTCCGCACTAGCGGGGGGGACTACTAGCACAGATACGCAGTATTTT.